The entry below describes one TCR beta chain. What it binds is not known. Described treatment: oral pan-JAK inhibitor, 5-10 mg twice daily. These data are taken from a study of CD8+ T cells in alopecia areata. Trimming pared 0 bases from V and 10 bases from J, leaving 12 bases between. The CDR3 runs to 13 residues. Per germline, CDR1 LNHNV and CDR2 YYDKDF (reference sequence). cDNA prepared by RNA extraction and subsequent reverse transcription served as the template for sequencing. Sequencing was performed with immunoSEQ multiplex PCR; in TCRdb, only in-frame clones are kept and a portion is missing. Among about 290,000 clones listed, roughly 64% were seen once. Regarding the study as a whole: On tofacitinib, scalp clonality and expanded CD8+ clones among top 100 fell significantly.

This clonotype originated in a human donor with alopecia areata. V and J are TRBV15 and TRBJ1-1, with D perhaps matching TRBD1 (5 bases). The sequences come from CD4+ T cells sorted from blood, collected at week 24, from a patient treated with tofacitinib. The CDR3 DNA is TGTGCCACCAGCAGAGATCTAGGGGTACGAGCTTTCTTT. This codes for CATSRDLGVRAFF.